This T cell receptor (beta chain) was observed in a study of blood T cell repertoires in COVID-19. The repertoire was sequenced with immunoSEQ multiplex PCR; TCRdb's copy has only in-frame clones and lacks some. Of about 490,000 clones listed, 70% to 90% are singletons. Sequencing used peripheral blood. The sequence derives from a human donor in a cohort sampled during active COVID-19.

The CDR3 region is CASSIPGGRISSYEQYF. CDR3 in DNA: TGTGCCAGCAGTATTCCTGGGGGGAGAATAAGCTCCTACGAGCAGTACTTC. The rearrangement uses TRBV28 and TRBJ2-7; possible D gene TRBD2, 6 bases. V was pared by 5 bases and J by 0 bases, with 20 bases between. This CDR3 comprises 17 residues. Germline assignment: CDR1 MDHEN and CDR2 SYDVKM.